These 30 T cell receptor beta chains originate from one sample sequenced in a study of CD8 T cells in Susac syndrome. RNA in amounts of roughly 0.5 to 1 ug was reverse transcribed with random hexamers. Each CDR3 protein gets one entry after TCRdb re-called the immunoSEQ multiplex PCR reads with MiXCR. The profile shows about 200,000 distinct CDR3 sequences, roughly 96% of them singletons. Sequenced sample: CD4+ T cells from PBMCs. These receptors originate from a human donor in good health.

The chain joins TRBV5-6 to TRBJ1-2, with 8 bases fitting TRBD1. The germline CDR1 and CDR2 sequences are SGHDT and YYEEEE. The V and J ends lost 0 bases and 6 bases, in that order; junction bases with no gene match: 10. There are 16 residues in the CDR3. For the CDR3, the DNA is TGTGCCAGCAGCTTGGGACAGGGGATCCAGGATGATGGCTACACCTTC. It yields the protein CASSLGQGIQDDGYTF.

This chain connects TRBV7-2 to TRBJ2-7; the D is unclear. The CDR3 is made up of 13 amino acids. Per the germline V gene, CDR1 is SGHTA and CDR2 is FQGNSA. Between the trimmed V and J ends, which lost 0 bases and 5 bases, there was a span of 8 bases. CDR3 DNA: TGTGCCAGCAGCTTAGCGGGGTCCCACGAGCAGTACGTC. Protein sequence: CASSLAGSHEQYV.

The gene calls are TRBV2 and TRBJ2-4; TRBD1 is a possible D gene (6 bases). Germline V CDR1 and CDR2: SNHLY, FYNNEI. V lost 7 bases, J lost 5 bases, and 15 bases lay in between. The CDR3 runs 14 residues. CDR3 in amino acids: CASTRDRSENIQYF. CDR3 bases: TGTGCCAGCACTCGTGACAGGTCCGAAAACATTCAGTACTTC.

A few counts support this clonotype. This chain joins TRBV9 and TRBJ2-1, with TRBD1 as a possible D gene (6 bases). The V and J ends lost 4 bases and 1 base respectively, with 9 bases between them. This CDR3 region has 14 residues. Germline CDR1 reads SGDLS; CDR2 reads YYNGEE. CDR3 in DNA: TGTGCCAGCAGCCCCCAGGGGTCCTACAATGAGCAGTTCTTC. It is translated as CASSPQGSYNEQFF.

The chain combines TRBV7-2 with TRBJ2-2, with TRBD1 identical over 8 bases. This CDR3 has 16 residues. Germline V gene sequence: CDR1 SGHTA, CDR2 FQGNSA. V shed 3 bases and J 7 bases; nucleotides not matched to a gene: 10. The CDR3 here is CASSFGAGGYNGELFF. The DNA of the CDR3 is TGTGCCAGCAGCTTCGGGGCAGGGGGCTATAACGGGGAGCTGTTTTTT.

The gene calls are TRBV20-1 and TRBJ2-1; no reliable D call. CDR3 length: 11 residues. The germline V gene has CDR1 DFQATT and CDR2 SNEGSKA (reference sequence). With 6 bases removed from V and 7 bases from J, the gap between germline ends came to 10 bases. The DNA of the CDR3 is TGCAGTGCCCTGACTGAAAATGAGCAGTTCTTC. It is translated as CSALTENEQFF.

V is TRBV2 and J is TRBJ2-2, with TRBD1 matching over 8 bases. J was trimmed by 8 bases and V by 3 bases; bases with no gene match: 11. CDR1 SNHLY and CDR2 FYNNEI come from the germline V gene. This CDR3 has 16 residues. The CDR3 region is CASSEDRALISGELFF. The CDR3 DNA follows: TGTGCCAGCAGTGAGGACAGGGCCCTTATCTCTGGGGAGCTGTTTTTT.

The chain links TRBV30 to TRBJ2-3; D is unclear. V dropped 5 bases and J dropped 2 bases, with 14 bases sitting between them. CDR3 size: 14 residues. Germline V lookup: CDR1 GTSNPN, CDR2 SVGIG (reference sequence). CDR3 bases: TGTGCCTGGGGTGAGGTATCCCCCACAGATACGCAGTATTTT. It codes for CAWGEVSPTDTQYF.

In its sample, this clonotype was seen once. The V call is TRBV29-1, the J call TRBJ1-1; D not resolved. V lost 4 bases to trimming and J lost 3 bases, with 6 bases between them. The V gene's germline CDR1 is SQVTM and CDR2 ANQGSEA. The CDR3 spans 11 residues. CDR3 amino acids: CSVVSHTEAFF. CDR3 nucleotides: TGCAGCGTTGTCTCGCACACTGAAGCTTTCTTT.

This chain connects TRBV27 to TRBJ2-5; D possibly corresponds to TRBD2 (5 bases). V was trimmed by 5 bases and J by 6 bases, leaving 19 bases between them. In germline, CDR1 is MNHEY, CDR2 SMNVEV (reference sequence). This CDR3 has 15 residues. CDR3 protein: CASSTSRGRVQTQYF. As DNA, the CDR3 is TGTGCCAGCAGTACCTCCCGGGGAAGGGTTCAGACCCAGTACTTC.

This clonotype showed up just once. The genes are TRBV11-2 and TRBJ1-1, with a weak D call TRBD1 (6 bases). This CDR3 has 11 residues. Germline assignment: CDR1 SGHAT and CDR2 FQNNGV. V lost 1 base and J 10 bases, leaving 7 bases between the germline ends. CDR3 bases: TGTGCCAGCAGCTTAGGGGGGCCAGCTTTCTTT. Residues: CASSLGGPAFF. Drawing the rest from reference TRBV11-2 and TRBJ1-1, the complete variable domain is EAGVAQSPRYKIIEKRQSVAFWCNPISGHATLYWYQQILGQGPKLLIQFQNNGVVDDSQLPKDRFSAERLKGVDSTLKIQPAKLEDSAVYLCASSLGGPAFFGQGTRLTVV.

The chain uses TRBV7-2 and TRBJ1-6, with unresolved D. Trimming removed 1 base from V and 12 bases from J, with 7 bases in between. The CDR3 loop spans 12 amino acids. Per the germline V gene, CDR1 is SGHTA and CDR2 is FQGNSA. CDR3 loop: CASSLGVGPLHF. In DNA, the CDR3 is TGTGCCAGCAGCTTAGGGGTCGGACCCCTCCACTTT.

This chain uses TRBV4-1 with TRBJ2-6, with a tentative D call TRBD1 (6 bases). Trimming removed 4 bases from V and 0 bases from J, with 22 bases in between. Germline V gene lookup returns CDR1 MGHRA and CDR2 YSYEKL. The CDR3 totals 20 residues. The CDR3 DNA follows: TGCGCCAGCAGCCTAGGCTCGGCGTGGACAGCCAGCTCTGGGGCCAACGTCCTGACTTTC. This translates into CASSLGSAWTASSGANVLTF.

The chain links TRBV3-1 to TRBJ1-5; 9 nucleotides align to TRBD1. Germline CDR1 reads LGHDT; CDR2 reads YNNKEL (reference sequence). The CDR3 loop spans 14 amino acids. Trimming at V came to 4 bases and at J to 5 bases, leaving 3 bases not matched to a gene. The CDR3 region has the DNA TGTGCCAGCAGCCTTGGACAGGGGCATCAGCCCCAGCATTTT. Protein: CASSLGQGHQPQHF.

In DNA form, the CDR3 reads TGTGCCAGCAGCGTGGACTCGACAGATACGCAGTATTTT. This sequence encodes CASSVDSTDTQYF. V usage is TRBV9 and J usage is TRBJ2-3; D may be TRBD2 (5 bases). Germline-derived CDR1 and CDR2 are SGDLS and YYNGEE. This CDR3 has 13 amino acids. The V and J ends lost 2 bases and 3 bases respectively, with 7 bases between them.

V usage is TRBV4-3 and J usage is TRBJ2-2, with 11 bases that match TRBD2. This CDR3 is built from 18 residues. J lost 6 bases, V lost 2 bases, and 11 bases had no gene match. CDR1 LGHNA and CDR2 YSLEER come from the germline V gene. The CDR3 here is CASSQPTSGGPGAGELFF. CDR3 nucleotides: TGCGCCAGCAGCCAACCCACTAGCGGGGGCCCTGGGGCCGGGGAGCTGTTTTTT.

The rearrangement uses TRBV12-5 and TRBJ2-3; 9 bases are a match to TRBD1. CDR3 length equals 14 residues. Germline-derived CDR1 and CDR2 are LGHNT and FRNRAP. With 7 bases clipped from V and 3 bases from J, the junction kept 5 bases outside the gene matches. CDR3 region: CASVLTGGTDTQYF. CDR3 coding DNA: TGTGCTAGTGTCCTGACAGGGGGTACAGATACGCAGTATTTT. The full variable domain, its missing parts supplied by reference TRBV12-5 and TRBJ2-3, is DARVTQTPRHKVTEMGQEVTMRCQPILGHNTVFWYRQTMMQGLELLAYFRNRAPLDDSGMPKDRFSAEMPDATLATLKIQPSEPRDSAVYFCASVLTGGTDTQYFGPGTRLTVL.

V gene TRBV5-1 combines with J gene TRBJ2-1; TRBD1 agrees at 8 bases. V lost 7 bases and J lost 5; bases outside the gene matches: 8. CDR1 SGHRS and CDR2 YFSETQ come from the germline V gene. The CDR3 has 14 amino acids. In nucleotides, the CDR3 is TGCGCCAGCGACCAGGGACAGGTCAACAATGAGCAGTTCTTC. Protein sequence: CASDQGQVNNEQFF. Using reference TRBV5-1 and TRBJ2-1 for the parts outside the CDR3, the full variable domain is KAGVTQTPRYLIKTRGQQVTLSCSPISGHRSVSWYQQTPGQGLQFLFEYFSETQRNKGNFPGRFSGRQFSNSRSEMNVSTLELGDSALYLCASDQGQVNNEQFFGPGTRLTVL.

The chain is built from TRBV28 and TRBJ2-7; 11 bases fit TRBD1. Germline loops: CDR1 MDHEN, CDR2 SYDVKM. V shed 4 bases, J shed 5 bases, and the junction held 7 bases outside the gene matches. The CDR3 totals 15 residues. CDR3 protein: CASSSGTGGVDEQYV. The CDR3 nucleotides read TGTGCCAGCAGTTCAGGGACAGGGGGAGTCGACGAGCAGTACGTC.

CDR3 sequence reads: CASSQWGSSGASSYNEQFF. For the CDR3, the DNA is TGTGCCAGCAGCCAATGGGGATCCAGCGGAGCTAGCTCCTACAATGAGCAGTTCTTC. The rearrangement joins TRBV3-1 to TRBJ2-1; possible D gene TRBD2, 5 bases. The length of the CDR3 is 19 residues. Germline values: CDR1 LGHDT, CDR2 YNNKEL (reference sequence). Trimming pared 2 bases from V and 0 bases from J, leaving 20 bases between.

This clonotype has just one count. V usage is TRBV7-2 and J usage is TRBJ1-2; 7 nucleotides align to TRBD1. The V gene end was trimmed by 5 bases and the J gene end by 3 bases; junction bases not matched to a gene: 12. The CDR3 is made up of 16 amino acids. CDR1 is SGHTA and CDR2 is FQGNSA in the germline V gene. The CDR3: CASSLNPGGTDYGYTF. In DNA form, the CDR3 reads TGTGCCAGCAGCCTAAACCCAGGGGGGACGGACTATGGCTACACCTTC. Full variable domain (missing parts from reference TRBV7-2 and TRBJ1-2): GAGVSQSPSNKVTEKGKDVELRCDPISGHTALYWYRQSLGQGLEFLIYFQGNSAPDKSGLPSDRFSAERTGGSVSTLTIQRTQQEDSAVYLCASSLNPGGTDYGYTFGSGTRLTVV.

V is TRBV30 and J is TRBJ1-1; TRBD1 is a possible D gene (5 bases). The germline gives CDR1 GTSNPN, CDR2 SVGIG (reference sequence). V dropped 2 bases and J dropped 4 bases, with 14 bases sitting between them. CDR3 size: 14 residues. CDR3 nucleotides: TGTGCCTGGAGTTTAGGGGCGGACGGCACTGAAGCTTTCTTT. Translating gives CAWSLGADGTEAFF.

This sequence joins TRBV28 and TRBJ2-3, with a weak D call TRBD1 (5 bases). Germline V gives CDR1 MDHEN, CDR2 SYDVKM. This CDR3 has 14 residues. Trimming left V 6 bases short and J 2 bases short, with 12 bases between. DNA of the CDR3: TGTGCCAGCAGCCTGGGGCTTTCCACAGATACGCAGTATTTT. Amino acids: CASSLGLSTDTQYF.

This chain uses TRBV27 with TRBJ2-1; 7 nucleotides align to TRBD1. Germline CDR1 reads MNHEY; CDR2 reads SMNVEV (reference sequence). V lost 6 bases to trimming and J lost 4 bases; unmatched junction nucleotides: 15. The CDR3 totals 17 residues. The CDR3 spells CASSRRPQGSPYNEQFF. CDR3 bases: TGTGCCAGCAGCCGAAGACCACAGGGGTCACCATACAATGAGCAGTTCTTC.

The chain has TRBV20-1 and TRBJ2-4, with D perhaps TRBD2 (5 bases). The CDR3 has 15 amino acids. Looked up from germline, CDR1 is DFQATT and CDR2 is SNEGSKA (reference sequence). V lost 3 bases and J 5 bases, leaving 17 bases between the germline ends. The CDR3 nucleotides are TGCAGTGCTAGTGCAGGCTCGATAGCGCAAAACATTCAGTACTTC. It specifies CSASAGSIAQNIQYF.

The V call is TRBV27, the J call TRBJ1-1; possible D gene TRBD1, 5 bases. Germline assignment: CDR1 MNHEY and CDR2 SMNVEV (reference sequence). V was clipped by 2 bases and J by 4 bases, with 11 bases between them. The CDR3 runs to 14 residues. CDR3 coding DNA: TGTGCCAGCAGTTTAAAAAGGGACGGCACTGAAGCTTTCTTT. It yields the protein CASSLKRDGTEAFF.

This rearrangement joins TRBV7-2 to TRBJ2-1; tentatively, D is TRBD2 (6 bases). From germline, CDR1 is SGHTA and CDR2 FQGNSA. The germline V and J ends were trimmed by 3 bases and 2 bases, with 8 bases remaining between them. The CDR3 covers 14 residues. CDR3 region: CASSFTSPYNEQFF. CDR3 nucleotide sequence: TGTGCCAGCAGCTTTACTAGCCCCTACAATGAGCAGTTCTTC.

This chain joins TRBV29-1 and TRBJ2-3; 10 nucleotides match TRBD1. CDR1 is SQVTM and CDR2 is ANQGSEA in the germline V gene. The CDR3 consists of 14 residues. With 4 bases clipped from V and 4 bases from J, the junction kept 5 bases outside the gene matches. CDR3 in amino acids: CSVAGTGVPDTQYF. The DNA of the CDR3 is TGCAGCGTTGCCGGGACAGGGGTTCCAGATACGCAGTATTTT.

The J gene is TRBJ2-1, the V gene TRBV3-1; D is undetermined. The CDR3 runs 12 residues. In germline, CDR1 is LGHDT, CDR2 YNNKEL (reference sequence). V lost 0 bases to trimming and J lost 10 bases, with 7 bases between them. The CDR3, as DNA: TGTGCCAGCAGCCAAGATCGGCTCGAGCAGTTCTTC. This codes for CASSQDRLEQFF.

This chain uses TRBV9 with TRBJ1-2; perhaps TRBD1 as D (5 bases). This CDR3 contains 14 residues. V was trimmed by 0 bases and J by 3 bases, leaving 9 bases between them. Germline lookup yields CDR1 SGDLS and CDR2 YYNGEE. CDR3 in amino acids: CASSVAQAHYGYTF. The CDR3 bases are TGTGCCAGCAGCGTAGCACAGGCCCACTATGGCTACACCTTC. Based on the CDR3 plus reference TRBV9 and TRBJ1-2, the full variable domain is DSGVTQTPKHLITATGQRVTLRCSPRSGDLSVYWYQQSLDQGLQFLIQYYNGEERAKGNILERFSAQQFPDLHSELNLSSLELGDSALYFCASSVAQAHYGYTFGSGTRLTVV.